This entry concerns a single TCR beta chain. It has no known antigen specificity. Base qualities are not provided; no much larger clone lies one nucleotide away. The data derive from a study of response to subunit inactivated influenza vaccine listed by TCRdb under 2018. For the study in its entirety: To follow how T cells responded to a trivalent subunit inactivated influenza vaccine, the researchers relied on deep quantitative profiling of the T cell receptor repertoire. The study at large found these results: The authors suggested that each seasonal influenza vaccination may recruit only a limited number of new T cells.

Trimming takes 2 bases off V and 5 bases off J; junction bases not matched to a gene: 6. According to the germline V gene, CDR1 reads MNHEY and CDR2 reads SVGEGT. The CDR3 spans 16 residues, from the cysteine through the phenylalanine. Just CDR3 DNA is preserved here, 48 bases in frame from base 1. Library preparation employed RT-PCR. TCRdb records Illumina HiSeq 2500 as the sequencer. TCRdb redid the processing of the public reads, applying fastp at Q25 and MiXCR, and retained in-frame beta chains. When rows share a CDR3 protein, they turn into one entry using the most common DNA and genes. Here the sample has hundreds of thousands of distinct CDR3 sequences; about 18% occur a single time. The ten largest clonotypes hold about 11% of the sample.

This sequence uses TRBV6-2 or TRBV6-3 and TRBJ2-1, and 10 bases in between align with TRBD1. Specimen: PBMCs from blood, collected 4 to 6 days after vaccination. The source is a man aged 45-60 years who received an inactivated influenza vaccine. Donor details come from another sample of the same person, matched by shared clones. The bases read TGTGCCAGCAGTTACGCCTGGACAGGGGGGAACAATGAGCAGTTCTTC. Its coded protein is CASSYAWTGGNNEQFF.